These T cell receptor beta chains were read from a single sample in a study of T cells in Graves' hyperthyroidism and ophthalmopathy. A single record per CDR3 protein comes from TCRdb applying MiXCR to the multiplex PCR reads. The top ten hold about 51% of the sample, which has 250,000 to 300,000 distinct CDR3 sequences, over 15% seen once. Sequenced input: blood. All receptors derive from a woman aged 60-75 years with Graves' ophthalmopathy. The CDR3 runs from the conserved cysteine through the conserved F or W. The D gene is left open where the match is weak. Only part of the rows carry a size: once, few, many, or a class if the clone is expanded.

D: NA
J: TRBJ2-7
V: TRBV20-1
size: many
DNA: TGCAGTGCCATTAGGGGGAGCTCCTACGAGCAGTACTTC
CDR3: CSAIRGSSYEQYF

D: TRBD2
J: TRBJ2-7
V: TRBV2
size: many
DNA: TGTGCCAGCAGTAGGGACACTAGCGGGAGTTACGAGCAGTACTTC
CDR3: CASSRDTSGSYEQYF

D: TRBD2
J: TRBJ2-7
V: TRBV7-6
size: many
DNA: TGTGCCAGCAGCTTAACCGGGACTATCACCTACGAGCAGTACTTC
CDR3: CASSLTGTITYEQYF

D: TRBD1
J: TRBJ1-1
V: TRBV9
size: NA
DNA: TGTGCCAGCAGCGGAGGACAGGGGGAGGGGAACACTGAAGCTTTCTTT
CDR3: CASSGGQGEGNTEAFF

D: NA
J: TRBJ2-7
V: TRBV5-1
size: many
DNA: TGCGCCAGCAGCTTTTTCAGCACCAACTCCTACGAGCAGTACTTC
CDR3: CASSFFSTNSYEQYF

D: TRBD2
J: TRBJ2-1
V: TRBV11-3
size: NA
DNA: TGTGCCAGCAGCTACCCGACTAGCGGGTTGTCCAATGAGCAGTTCTTC
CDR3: CASSYPTSGLSNEQFF

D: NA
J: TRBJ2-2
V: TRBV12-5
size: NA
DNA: TGTGCTAGTGGTTTGGGTCCAGGGGGGGAGCTGTTTTTT
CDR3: CASGLGPGGELFF

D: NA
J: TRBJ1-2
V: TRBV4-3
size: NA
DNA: TGCGCCAGCAGCCAAGAGACAGCTAGTAACTATGGCTACACCTTC
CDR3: CASSQETASNYGYTF

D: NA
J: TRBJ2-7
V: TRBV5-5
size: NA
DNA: TGTGCCAGCAGCCCGGCGGGTGGGGACTACGAGCAGTACTTC
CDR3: CASSPAGGDYEQYF

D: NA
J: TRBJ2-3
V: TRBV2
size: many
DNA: TGTGCCAGCAGGCTCAAAGCGGATACGCAGTATTTT
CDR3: CASRLKADTQYF

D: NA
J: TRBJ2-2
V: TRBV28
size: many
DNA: TGTGCCAGCACCCCAGGGGTCGGGGAGCTGTTTTTT
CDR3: CASTPGVGELFF

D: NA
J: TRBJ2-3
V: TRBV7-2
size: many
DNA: TGTGCCAGCAGCTTAGCGACTCTAAGCACAGATACGCAGTATTTT
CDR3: CASSLATLSTDTQYF

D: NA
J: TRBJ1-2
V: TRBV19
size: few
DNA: TGTGCCAGTAGCGTAGGGTATGGCTACACCTTC
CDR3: CASSVGYGYTF

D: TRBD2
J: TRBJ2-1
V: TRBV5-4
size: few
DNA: TGTGCCAGCAGCTCTAAGTCGGGGACTAGCGGCACCTCCTACAATGAGCAGTTCTTC
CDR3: CASSSKSGTSGTSYNEQFF

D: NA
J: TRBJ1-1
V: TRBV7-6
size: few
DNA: TGTGCCAGCAGCCGGGACCAGGGGTCGAACACTGAAGCTTTCTTT
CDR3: CASSRDQGSNTEAFF

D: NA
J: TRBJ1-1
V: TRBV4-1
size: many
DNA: TGCGCCAGCAGCCAAGAGGGGGTTGACACTGAAGCTTTCTTT
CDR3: CASSQEGVDTEAFF

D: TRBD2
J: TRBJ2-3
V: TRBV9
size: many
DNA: TGTGCCAGCAGCGCTAGCGGGATTCTCACAGATACGCAGTATTTT
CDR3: CASSASGILTDTQYF

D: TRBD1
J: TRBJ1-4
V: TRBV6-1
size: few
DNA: TGTGCCAGCAGTTCCGGGACAGGTTATGAAAAACTGTTTTTT
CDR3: CASSSGTGYEKLFF

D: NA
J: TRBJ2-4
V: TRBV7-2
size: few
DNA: TGTGCCAGCACCACTGGGTCCACGGCGGACATTCAGTACTTC
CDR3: CASTTGSTADIQYF

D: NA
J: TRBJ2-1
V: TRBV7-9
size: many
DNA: TGTGCCAGCAGGCCCCCGGATTGGGCGGCGGGGAATGAGCAGTTCTTC
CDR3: CASRPPDWAAGNEQFF

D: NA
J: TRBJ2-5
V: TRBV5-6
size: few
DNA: TGTGCCAGCGGCTACCGGGACTTCAAGACCCAGTACTTC
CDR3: CASGYRDFKTQYF

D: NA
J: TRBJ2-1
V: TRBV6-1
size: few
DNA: TGTGCCAGCAGAGCTCGGGCAGGGTTCCGTGATGAGCAGTTCTTC
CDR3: CASRARAGFRDEQFF

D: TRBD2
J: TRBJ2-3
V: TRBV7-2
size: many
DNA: TGTGCCAGCAGCCCCCCCCAACTAGCGGGGGGAACAGATACGCAGTATTTT
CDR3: CASSPPQLAGGTDTQYF

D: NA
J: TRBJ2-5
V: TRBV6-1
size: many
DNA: TGTGCCAGCAGCCGATGGGGGGGCGCAGAGACCCAGTACTTC
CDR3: CASSRWGGAETQYF

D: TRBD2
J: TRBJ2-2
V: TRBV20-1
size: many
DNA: TGCAGTGCTAGAGATAGGCGGGAGGGCCTCGGGGAGCTGTTTTTT
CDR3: CSARDRREGLGELFF

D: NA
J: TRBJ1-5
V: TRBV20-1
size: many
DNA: TGCAGTGCTAGGTCCGGGGCAGAGCAGCCCCAGCATTTT
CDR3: CSARSGAEQPQHF

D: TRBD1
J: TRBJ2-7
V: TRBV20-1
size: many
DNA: TGCAGTGCCCTGGGACAGAACTTCTACGAGCAGTACTTC
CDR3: CSALGQNFYEQYF

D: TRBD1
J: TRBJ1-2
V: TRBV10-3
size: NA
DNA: TGTGCCACCAGGGGGACTGGACAGCGCTTTAACTATGGCTACACCTTC
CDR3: CATRGTGQRFNYGYTF

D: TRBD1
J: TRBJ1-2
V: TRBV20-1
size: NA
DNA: TGCAGTGCTAGGTGGACAGGGTATGGCTACACCTTC
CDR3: CSARWTGYGYTF

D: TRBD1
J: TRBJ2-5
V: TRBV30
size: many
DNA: TGTGCCTGGGGACAGGGAAGGGAGACCCAGTACTTC
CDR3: CAWGQGRETQYF

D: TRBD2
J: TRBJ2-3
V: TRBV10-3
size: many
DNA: TGTGCCATCAGTGACGACTCCCGGGGGGGCACAGATACGCAGTATTTT
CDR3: CAISDDSRGGTDTQYF

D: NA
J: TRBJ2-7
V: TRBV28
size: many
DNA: TGTGCCAGCAGTTTAGCAGGGCGGTACGAGCAGTACTTC
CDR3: CASSLAGRYEQYF

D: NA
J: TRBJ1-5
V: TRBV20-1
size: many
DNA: TGCAGTGCTAGAGATGGGGGGAGTAGCAATCAGCCCCAGCATTTT
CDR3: CSARDGGSSNQPQHF

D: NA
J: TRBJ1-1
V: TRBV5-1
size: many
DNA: TGCGCCAGCAGCTTGGCTCCCTTACCGAACACTGAAGCTTTCTTT
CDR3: CASSLAPLPNTEAFF

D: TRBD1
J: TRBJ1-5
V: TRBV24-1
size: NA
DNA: TGTGCCACCAGTGATGGACAGGGTTTTCAGCCCCAGCATTTT
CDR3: CATSDGQGFQPQHF

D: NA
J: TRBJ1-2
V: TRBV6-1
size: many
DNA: TGTGCCAGCAGTTACAACTCGGGTAGTCTTAATGGCTACACCTTC
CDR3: CASSYNSGSLNGYTF

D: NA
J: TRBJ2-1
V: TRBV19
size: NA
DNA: TGTGCCAGTAATTCCAGACAGGGGAGGGATGAGCAGTTCTTC
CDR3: CASNSRQGRDEQFF

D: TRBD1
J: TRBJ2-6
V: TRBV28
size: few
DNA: TGTGCCAGCAGTCCAGGGGGCTCTGGGGCCAACGTCCTGACTTTC
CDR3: CASSPGGSGANVLTF

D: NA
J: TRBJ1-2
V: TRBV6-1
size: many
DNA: TGTGCCAGCAGTTGGTTTCGGGGGGAAGTCAACTATGGCTACACCTTC
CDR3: CASSWFRGEVNYGYTF

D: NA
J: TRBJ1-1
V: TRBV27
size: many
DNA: TGTGCCAGCAGTTCCGGGACCCCGACCGAAGCTTTCTTT
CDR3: CASSSGTPTEAFF

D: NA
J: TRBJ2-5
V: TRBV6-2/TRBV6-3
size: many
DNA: TGTGCCAGCAGTTACTCTTTGATACAAGAGACCCAGTACTTC
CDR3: CASSYSLIQETQYF

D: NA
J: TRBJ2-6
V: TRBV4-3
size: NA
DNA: TGCGCCAGCAGCCACGTTCTTTTCCGGGGATCTGGGGCCAACGTCCTGACTTTC
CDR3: CASSHVLFRGSGANVLTF